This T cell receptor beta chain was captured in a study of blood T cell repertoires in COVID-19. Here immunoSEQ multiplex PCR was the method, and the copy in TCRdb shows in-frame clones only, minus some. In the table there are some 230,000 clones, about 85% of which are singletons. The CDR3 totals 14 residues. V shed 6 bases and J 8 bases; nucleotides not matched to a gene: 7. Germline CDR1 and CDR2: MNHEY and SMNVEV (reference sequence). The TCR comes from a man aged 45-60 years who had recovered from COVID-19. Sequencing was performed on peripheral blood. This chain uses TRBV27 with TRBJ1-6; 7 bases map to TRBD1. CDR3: CASSRDRVYSPLHF. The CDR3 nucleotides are TGTGCCAGCAGCCGCGACAGGGTGTATTCACCCCTCCACTTT.